The T cell receptor beta chain under discussion was sequenced for a study of shared clonotypes between healthy human individuals. As for the study in general: Three CD4 naive, three CD4 memory, two CD8 naive and one CD8 memory plate were used per donor.

Assay: immunoSEQ multiplex PCR; the TCRdb copy retains only in-frame clones and omits some. The sample records 800,000 to 1,200,000 clones, approximately 80% being singletons. CDR1 SGHAT and CDR2 FQNNGV come from the germline V gene. The V end lost 2 bases, the J end lost 8 bases, and 10 bases lay between the germline ends. There are 13 residues in the CDR3. The sequenced sample was memory CD4+ T cells from PBMCs. Subset here: CD45RA-negative fraction. The receptor was isolated from a man aged 18-30 years in good health. Some clones in this sample may be carry-over from other donors' samples. The V call is TRBV11-2, the J call TRBJ2-1; a possible D gene is TRBD1 (6 bases). The CDR3 bases are TGTGCCAGCAGCTTACAGGGGTCCTATGAGCAGTTCTTC. Translated, it gives CASSLQGSYEQFF. Filled out from reference TRBV11-2 and TRBJ2-1, the complete variable domain reads EAGVAQSPRYKIIEKRQSVAFWCNPISGHATLYWYQQILGQGPKLLIQFQNNGVVDDSQLPKDRFSAERLKGVDSTLKIQPAKLEDSAVYLCASSLQGSYEQFFGPGTRLTVL.